The 6 T cell receptor beta chains below were found in one sample sequenced in a study of T-cell reconstitution after alpha-beta-depleted transplantation in children. Unique molecular identifiers were used to barcode this TCRbeta library. TCRdb analysed the PCR reads with MiXCR anew, one entry per CDR3 protein. The sample contains under 400,000 distinct CDR3 sequences, 23% of which appear only once. This sample comprised PBMCs, mostly from graft donor cells, obtained 180 days after TCRalphabeta/CD19-depleted stem cell transplant. Receptors originate from a male patient younger than 18 who had a stem cell transplant for acute lymphoblastic leukemia, so the T cells may come from the graft donor.

In its sample, this clonotype was seen a few times. The chain employs TRBV4-2 and TRBJ2-7; D is possibly TRBD2 (7 bases). CDR1 is LGHNA, CDR2 YNFKEQ, per germline. The CDR3 loop spans 16 amino acids. Between the trimmed V and J ends, which lost 3 bases and 4 bases, there was a span of 19 bases. This chain's CDR3 is CASSQGLGGGGYEQYF. CDR3 DNA: TGTGCCAGCAGCCAGGGACTTGGGGGGGGCGGGTACGAGCAGTACTTC.

This chain uses TRBV19 with TRBJ1-1; maybe TRBD1 (6 bases). This CDR3 is 17 amino acids long. The V gene's germline CDR1 is LNHDA and CDR2 SQIVND (reference sequence). V was shortened by 7 bases and J by 0 bases, with 21 bases between the two germline ends. CDR3: CASTTVPPDSLNTEAFF. In nucleotides, the CDR3 is TGTGCCAGTACGACTGTTCCGCCGGACAGTTTGAACACTGAAGCTTTCTTT.

This clonotype has only a few counts. The chain recombines TRBV3-1 with TRBJ2-3; no clear D gene. V was cut by 3 bases and J by 2 bases, with 21 bases left in between. The germline V gene has CDR1 LGHDT and CDR2 YNNKEL (reference sequence). The CDR3 loop spans 18 amino acids. The CDR3 protein is CASSHKISEIAYTDTQYF. The CDR3 DNA reads as TGTGCCAGCAGCCATAAAATCAGCGAAATTGCTTACACAGATACGCAGTATTTT.

This rearrangement joins TRBV4-1 to TRBJ2-2, with 7 bases identical to TRBD1. The CDR3 is 18 residues long. V was pared by 0 bases and J by 0 bases, with 7 bases of the junction left unmatched. From germline, CDR1 is MGHRA and CDR2 YSYEKL. In DNA, the CDR3 is TGCGCCAGCAGCCAAGATTCAACGACAGGGCCGAACACCGGGGAGCTGTTTTTT. Its protein is CASSQDSTTGPNTGELFF.

This clonotype was seen just once. The chain links TRBV5-6 to TRBJ2-1; D assignment may be TRBD1 or TRBD2 (6 bases each). The CDR3 covers 15 residues. Trimming removed 0 bases from V and 7 bases from J, with 14 bases in between. Germline V gene lookup returns CDR1 SGHDT and CDR2 YYEEEE. This CDR3 reads CASSLGLRGRNEQFF. CDR3 nucleotides: TGTGCCAGCAGCTTGGGGCTCCGGGGGCGGAATGAGCAGTTCTTC.

This clonotype has only a few counts. V usage is TRBV7-2 and J usage is TRBJ2-7; TRBD1 matches 7 bases. Germline lookup yields CDR1 SGHTA and CDR2 FQGNSA. This CDR3 has 12 amino acids. The junction had 7 bases not matched to a gene; V was cut back by 8 bases and J by 6 bases. CDR3 coding DNA: TGTGCCAGCGGCCTGACAGGGCTCGAGCAGTACTTC. As protein: CASGLTGLEQYF. The entire variable domain, with the rest obtained from reference TRBV7-2 and TRBJ2-7, is as follows: GAGVSQSPSNKVTEKGKDVELRCDPISGHTALYWYRQSLGQGLEFLIYFQGNSAPDKSGLPSDRFSAERTGGSVSTLTIQRTQQEDSAVYLCASGLTGLEQYFGPGTRLTVT.